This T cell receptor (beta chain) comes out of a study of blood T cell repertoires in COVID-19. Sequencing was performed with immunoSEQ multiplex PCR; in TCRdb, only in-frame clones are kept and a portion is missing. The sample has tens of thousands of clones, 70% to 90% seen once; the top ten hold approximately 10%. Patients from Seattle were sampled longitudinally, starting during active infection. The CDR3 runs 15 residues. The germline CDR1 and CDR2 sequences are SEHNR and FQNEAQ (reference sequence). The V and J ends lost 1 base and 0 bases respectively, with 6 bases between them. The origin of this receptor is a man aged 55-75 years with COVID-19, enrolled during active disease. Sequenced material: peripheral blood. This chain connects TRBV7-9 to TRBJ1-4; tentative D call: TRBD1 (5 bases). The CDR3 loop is CASSLGTTTNEKLFF. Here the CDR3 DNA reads TGTGCCAGCAGCTTAGGGACAACAACTAATGAAAAACTGTTTTTT.